This TCR beta chain was recorded in a study of blood T cell repertoires in COVID-19. Study-level information: Both acute and convalescent COVID-19 samples were obtained from the United States, Italy and Spain.

The participants were between about 18 and 90 years old and came from under 25 US areas. Donors were grouped by their self-reported clinical history. In Cohort 3, a recovered donor had either two negative PCRs, clearance, or symptom resolution. Some clones are missing from TCRdb's copy, which holds only in-frame ones; the method was immunoSEQ multiplex PCR. Of roughly 350,000 clones in the sample, roughly 90% were seen once. V gave up 5 bases and J gave up 7 bases; unmatched junction bases: 9. The CDR3 length is 16 residues. From germline, CDR1 is LGHDT and CDR2 YNNKEL (reference sequence). This sequence originates from a woman younger than 45 who had recovered from COVID-19. Material: PBMCs or T cells enriched from blood (not recorded which). The V call is TRBV3-1 (or the pseudogene TRBV3-2), the J call TRBJ2-1; 12 positions agree with TRBD2. For the CDR3, the DNA is TGTGCCAGCAGCGCTGGACTAGCGGGATATGTGAATGAGCAGTTCTTC. The encoded protein is CASSAGLAGYVNEQFF.